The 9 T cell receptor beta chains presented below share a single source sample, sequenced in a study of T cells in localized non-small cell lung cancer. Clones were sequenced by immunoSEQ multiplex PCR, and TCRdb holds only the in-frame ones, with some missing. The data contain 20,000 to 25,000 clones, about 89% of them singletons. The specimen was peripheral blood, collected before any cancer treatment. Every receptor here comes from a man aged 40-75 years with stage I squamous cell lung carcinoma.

The CDR3 coding sequence is TGTGCCAGCACCGTCCCCTCGGGGTACAATGAGCAGTTCTTC. It is translated as CASTVPSGYNEQFF. The rearrangement uses TRBV6-1 and TRBJ2-1, with a possible D match to TRBD2 (5 bases). V was cut by 7 bases and J by 4 bases, with 14 bases left in between. The CDR3 has 14 residues. CDR1 and CDR2 (germline): MNHNS, SASEGT.

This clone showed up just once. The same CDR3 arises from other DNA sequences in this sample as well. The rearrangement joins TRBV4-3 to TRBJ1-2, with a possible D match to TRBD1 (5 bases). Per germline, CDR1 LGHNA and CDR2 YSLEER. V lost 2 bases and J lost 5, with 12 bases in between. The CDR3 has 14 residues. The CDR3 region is CASSQHTGPYGYTF. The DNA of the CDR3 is TGCGCCAGCAGCCAACATACAGGACCTTATGGCTACACCTTC.

CDR3: CASSDLGGAHTDTQYF. The CDR3 DNA sequence: TGTGCCAGCAGTGATCTAGGGGGCGCCCACACAGATACGCAGTATTTT. The V gene is TRBV25-1, the J gene TRBJ2-3; TRBD1 matches at 7 bases. The CDR3 spans 16 residues. Germline V CDR1 and CDR2: MGHDK, SYGVNS. After removal of 3 bases from V and 2 bases from J, the junction contained 8 bases not matched to a gene.

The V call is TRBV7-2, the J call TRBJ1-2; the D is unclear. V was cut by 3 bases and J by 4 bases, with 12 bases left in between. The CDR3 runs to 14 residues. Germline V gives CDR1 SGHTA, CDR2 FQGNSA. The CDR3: CASSFQVEGYGYTF. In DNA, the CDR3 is TGTGCCAGCAGCTTTCAGGTTGAGGGCTATGGCTACACCTTC. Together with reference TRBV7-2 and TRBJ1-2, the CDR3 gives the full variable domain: GAGVSQSPSNKVTEKGKDVELRCDPISGHTALYWYRQSLGQGLEFLIYFQGNSAPDKSGLPSDRFSAERTGGSVSTLTIQRTQQEDSAVYLCASSFQVEGYGYTFGSGTRLTVV.

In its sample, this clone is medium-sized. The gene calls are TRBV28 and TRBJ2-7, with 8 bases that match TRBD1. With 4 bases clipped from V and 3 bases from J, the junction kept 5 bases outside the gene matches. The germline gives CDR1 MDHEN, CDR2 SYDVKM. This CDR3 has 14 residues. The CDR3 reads CASSWGTGNYEQYF. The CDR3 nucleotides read TGTGCCAGCAGTTGGGGGACAGGTAACTACGAGCAGTACTTC.

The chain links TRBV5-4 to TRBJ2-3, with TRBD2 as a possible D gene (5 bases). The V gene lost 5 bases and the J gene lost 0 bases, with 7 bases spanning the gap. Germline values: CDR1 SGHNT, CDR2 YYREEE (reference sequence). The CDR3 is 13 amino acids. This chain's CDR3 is CASREASTDTQYF. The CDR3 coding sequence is TGTGCCAGCAGGGAGGCTAGCACAGATACGCAGTATTTT. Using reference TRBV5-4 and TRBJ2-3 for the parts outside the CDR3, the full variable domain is ETGVTQSPTHLIKTRGQQVTLRCSSQSGHNTVSWYQQALGQGPQFIFQYYREEENGRGNFPPRFSGLQFPNYSSELNVNALELDDSALYLCASREASTDTQYFGPGTRLTVL.

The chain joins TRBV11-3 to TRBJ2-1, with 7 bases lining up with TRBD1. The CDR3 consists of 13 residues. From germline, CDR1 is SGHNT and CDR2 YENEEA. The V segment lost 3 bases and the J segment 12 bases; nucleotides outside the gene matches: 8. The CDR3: CASSFGQDRGQFF. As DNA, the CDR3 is TGTGCCAGCAGCTTCGGACAGGACCGCGGGCAGTTCTTC. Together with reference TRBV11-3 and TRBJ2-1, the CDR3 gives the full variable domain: EAGVVQSPRYKIIEKKQPVAFWCNPISGHNTLYWYLQNLGQGPELLIRYENEEAVDDSQLPKDRFSAERLKGVDSTLKIQPAELGDSAVYLCASSFGQDRGQFFGPGTRLTVL.

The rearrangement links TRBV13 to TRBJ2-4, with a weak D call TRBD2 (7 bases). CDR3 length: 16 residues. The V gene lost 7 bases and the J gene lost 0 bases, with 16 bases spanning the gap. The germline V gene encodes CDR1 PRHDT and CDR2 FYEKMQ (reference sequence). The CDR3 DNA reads TGTGCCAGCACCACCGGGGGGCCACTAGCCAAAAACATTCAGTACTTC. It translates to CASTTGGPLAKNIQYF. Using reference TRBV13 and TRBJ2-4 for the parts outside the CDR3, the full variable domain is AAGVIQSPRHLIKEKRETATLKCYPIPRHDTVYWYQQGPGQDPQFLISFYEKMQSDKGSIPDRFSAQQFSDYHSELNMSSLELGDSALYFCASTTGGPLAKNIQYFGAGTRLSVL.

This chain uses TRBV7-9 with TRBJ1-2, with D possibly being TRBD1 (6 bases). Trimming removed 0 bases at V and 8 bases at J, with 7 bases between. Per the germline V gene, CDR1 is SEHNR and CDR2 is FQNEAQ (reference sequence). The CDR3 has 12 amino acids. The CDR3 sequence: CASSLATGGYTF. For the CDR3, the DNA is TGTGCCAGCAGCTTAGCGACAGGCGGCTACACCTTC.